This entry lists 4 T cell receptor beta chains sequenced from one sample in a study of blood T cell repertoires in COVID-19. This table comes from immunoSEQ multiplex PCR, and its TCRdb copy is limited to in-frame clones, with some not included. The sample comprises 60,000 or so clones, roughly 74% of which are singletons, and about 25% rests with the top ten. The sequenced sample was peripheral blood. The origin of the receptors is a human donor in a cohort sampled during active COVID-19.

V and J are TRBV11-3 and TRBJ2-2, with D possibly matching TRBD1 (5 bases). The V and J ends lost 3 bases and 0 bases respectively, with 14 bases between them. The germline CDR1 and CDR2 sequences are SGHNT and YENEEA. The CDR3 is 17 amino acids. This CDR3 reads CASSLFRAKANTGELFF. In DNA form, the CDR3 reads TGTGCCAGCAGCTTGTTCAGGGCGAAAGCGAACACCGGGGAGCTGTTTTTT.

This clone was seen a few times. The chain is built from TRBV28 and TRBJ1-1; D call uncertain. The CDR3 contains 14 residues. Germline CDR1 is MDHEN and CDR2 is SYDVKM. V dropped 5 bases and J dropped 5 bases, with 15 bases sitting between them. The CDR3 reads CASSPTGRETEAFF. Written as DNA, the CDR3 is TGTGCCAGCAGTCCCACTGGGAGGGAGACTGAAGCTTTCTTT.

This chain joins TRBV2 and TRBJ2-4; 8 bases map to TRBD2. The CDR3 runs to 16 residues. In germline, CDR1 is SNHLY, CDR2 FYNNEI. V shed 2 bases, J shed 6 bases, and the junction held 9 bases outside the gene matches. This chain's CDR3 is CASSERTGGAGNIQYF. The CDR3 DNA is TGTGCCAGCAGTGAAAGGACGGGGGGGGCCGGAAACATTCAGTACTTC.

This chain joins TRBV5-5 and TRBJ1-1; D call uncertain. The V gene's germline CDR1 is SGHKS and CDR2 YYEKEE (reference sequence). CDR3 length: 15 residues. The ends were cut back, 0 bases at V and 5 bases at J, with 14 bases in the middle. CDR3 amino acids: CASSLESGRLTEAFF. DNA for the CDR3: TGTGCCAGCAGCTTGGAATCTGGCAGGCTTACTGAAGCTTTCTTT.